These 25 T cell receptor beta chains share one sample of origin, sequenced in a study of cytomegalovirus exposure and HLA in healthy donors. It was with 60 Vbeta and 13 Jbeta primers that the PCR ran. Assay: immunoSEQ multiplex PCR; the TCRdb copy retains only in-frame clones and omits some. The listing contains more than 100,000 clones. The sequenced sample was PBMCs. The receptors originated from a middle-aged man in good health and CMV-seronegative.

The gene calls are TRBV6-1 and TRBJ2-5; perhaps TRBD2 as D (6 bases). The DNA matches TRBJ2-7 better at its end, which makes the J call doubtful. Germline loops: CDR1 MNHNS, CDR2 SASEGT. The CDR3 contains 14 residues. CDR3 loop: CASSEWREGYEQYF. The CDR3 region has the DNA TGTGCCAGCAGTGAGTGGAGGGAAGGTTACGAGCAGTACTTC.

The gene calls are TRBV9 and TRBJ2-1; D may be TRBD2 (6 bases). The CDR3 loop spans 16 amino acids. The germline V gene encodes CDR1 SGDLS and CDR2 YYNGEE. V was pared by 3 bases and J by 6 bases, with 19 bases between. The CDR3 nucleotides read TGTGCCAGCAGCGCCCCCGGGACCCCGCGGGGCAATGAGCAGTTCTTC. The encoded protein is CASSAPGTPRGNEQFF.

V usage is TRBV11-2 and J usage is TRBJ2-5, with a weak D call TRBD1 (5 bases). Germline assignment: CDR1 SGHAT and CDR2 FQNNGV. V was clipped by 0 bases and J by 1 base, with 18 bases between them. CDR3 length: 18 amino acids. CDR3 in DNA: TGTGCCAGCAGCTTAGATCGGCAGGATGTAGGGGTCCAAGAGACCCAGTACTTC. Protein: CASSLDRQDVGVQETQYF.

The gene calls are TRBV6-1 and TRBJ2-5; 7 bases agree with TRBD1. Per germline, CDR1 MNHNS and CDR2 SASEGT. This CDR3 has 13 amino acids. J gave up 4 bases and V 8 bases, and 7 bases lay outside the gene matches. The CDR3, as DNA: TGTGCCAGCGACGGACAGGTCCGAGAGACCCAGTACTTC. Translating gives CASDGQVRETQYF.

The chain carries TRBV7-8 and TRBJ2-7, with 8 bases fitting TRBD1. Germline V CDR1 and CDR2: SGHVS, FQNEAQ. V trimming: 3 bases; J trimming: 3 bases; junction bases outside the gene matches: 4. The CDR3 runs to 14 residues. The CDR3 sequence is CASSFWTGSYEQYF. As DNA, the CDR3 is TGTGCCAGCAGCTTTTGGACAGGGAGCTACGAGCAGTACTTC.

The CDR3 loop is CASSPRTSGGSNTGELFF. In DNA form, the CDR3 reads TGTGCCAGCAGCCCCCGGACTAGCGGGGGGTCGAACACCGGGGAGCTGTTTTTT. The chain employs TRBV7-6 and TRBJ2-2; 14 bases line up with TRBD2. With V trimmed by 5 bases and J by 0 bases, 5 bases remained unmatched. Germline values: CDR1 SGHVS, CDR2 FNYEAQ. The CDR3 is made up of 18 amino acids.

V is TRBV6-1 and J is TRBJ2-7, with 7 bases fitting TRBD2. From germline, CDR1 is MNHNS and CDR2 SASEGT. The CDR3 totals 12 residues. Losses at the gene ends were 8 bases for V and 4 bases for J; bases not matched to a gene: 5. The CDR3 DNA sequence: TGTGCCAGCGGGAGGGAATATTACGAGCAGTACTTC. Residues: CASGREYYEQYF.

The V call is TRBV15, the J call TRBJ1-1, with 9 bases fitting TRBD1. The V and J ends lost 5 bases and 1 base, in that order; junction bases with no gene match: 8. From germline, CDR1 is LNHNV and CDR2 YYDKDF (reference sequence). This CDR3 is built from 16 residues. The CDR3 region is CATSGRDRAPNTEAFF. CDR3 DNA sequence: TGTGCCACCAGCGGTCGGGACAGGGCCCCGAACACTGAAGCTTTCTTT.

The chain uses TRBV7-9 and TRBJ2-3; 10 bases line up with TRBD2. CDR1 and CDR2 from the germline V gene are SEHNR and FQNEAQ (reference sequence). CDR3 length: 19 residues. V shed 1 base and J 3 bases; nucleotides not matched to a gene: 13. The CDR3 spells CASSLGSQRLAGVTDTQYF. The CDR3 coding sequence is TGTGCCAGCAGCTTAGGTTCCCAACGGCTAGCGGGAGTAACAGATACGCAGTATTTT.

The CDR3 DNA follows: TGTGCCAGCAGTATCAAGCGGGGGGCGCAAGGAGAGCAGTTCTTC. It codes for CASSIKRGAQGEQFF. The V call is TRBV6-1, the J call TRBJ2-1, with 9 bases lining up with TRBD2. Trimming cost V 5 bases and J 10 bases; bases outside gene matches: 12. The germline CDR1 and CDR2 sequences are MNHNS and SASEGT. The CDR3 consists of 15 residues.

CDR3 region: CASSYWGGQDEQFF. CDR3 DNA sequence: TGTGCCAGTAGTTATTGGGGAGGACAGGATGAGCAGTTCTTC. This chain connects TRBV19 to TRBJ2-1; weak D call: TRBD1 (7 bases). Trimming shortened V by 5 bases and J by 8 bases, and 16 bases separated the two germline ends. Per the germline V gene, CDR1 is LNHDA and CDR2 is SQIVND (reference sequence). The CDR3 extends over 14 amino acids.

This rearrangement joins TRBV5-6 to TRBJ2-1; TRBD1 is a possible D gene (6 bases). Germline CDR1 reads SGHDT; CDR2 reads YYEEEE. The CDR3 is 11 residues long. V dropped 4 bases and J dropped 14 bases, with 13 bases sitting between them. CDR3 residues: CASSLRGSEFF. CDR3 sequence (DNA): TGTGCCAGCAGCCTAAGGGGGAGTGAGTTCTTC.

The chain has TRBV9 and TRBJ2-7; tentative D call: TRBD2 (6 bases). Trimming shortened V by 0 bases and J by 0 bases, and 7 bases separated the two germline ends. From germline, CDR1 is SGDLS and CDR2 YYNGEE. CDR3 length: 14 amino acids. CDR3 loop: CASSVGRDSYEQYF. The CDR3 DNA reads TGTGCCAGCAGCGTAGGGAGGGACTCCTACGAGCAGTACTTC.

V usage is TRBV28 and J usage is TRBJ1-1; D uncertain. V was pared by 6 bases and J by 2 bases, with 13 bases between. The CDR3 loop spans 14 amino acids. From germline, CDR1 is MDHEN and CDR2 SYDVKM. The CDR3 protein is CASSHASKNTEAFF. CDR3 bases: TGTGCCAGCAGCCACGCGAGCAAAAACACTGAAGCTTTCTTT. Using reference TRBV28 and TRBJ1-1 for the parts outside the CDR3, the full variable domain is DVKVTQSSRYLVKRTGEKVFLECVQDMDHENMFWYRQDPGLGLRLIYFSYDVKMKEKGDIPEGYSVSREKKERFSLILESASTNQTSMYLCASSHASKNTEAFFGQGTRLTVV.

As for this clone: The sample holds other DNA sequences that translate to the same CDR3. The rearrangement links TRBV27 to TRBJ1-1; a weak D match, TRBD1 (5 bases). This CDR3 comprises 13 residues. The V end lost 4 bases, the J end lost 4 bases, and 10 bases lay between the germline ends. Germline V gene data show CDR1 as MNHEY and CDR2 as SMNVEV (reference sequence). The DNA for the CDR3 is TGTGCCAGCAGTTCCGGACAAGGCACTGAAGCTTTCTTT. This encodes CASSSGQGTEAFF.

This rearrangement joins TRBV28 to TRBJ2-7; D is possibly TRBD2 (6 bases). V was cut by 3 bases and J by 6 bases, with 12 bases left in between. The CDR3 spans 13 residues. CDR1 and CDR2 (germline): MDHEN, SYDVKM. The CDR3 protein is CASSFGGSLEQYF. CDR3 DNA: TGTGCCAGCAGTTTTGGAGGGTCTCTCGAGCAGTACTTC.

The rearrangement joins TRBV5-8 to TRBJ2-1; 9 bases are shared with TRBD1. The V gene end was trimmed by 7 bases and the J gene end by 4 bases; junction bases not matched to a gene: 6. Germline V gene sequence: CDR1 SGHTS, CDR2 YDEGEE. This CDR3 region has 14 residues. CDR3 amino acids: CASRPGQGYNEQFF. The CDR3 coding sequence is TGTGCCAGCCGACCGGGACAGGGATACAATGAGCAGTTCTTC.

The chain joins TRBV27 to TRBJ2-7; maybe TRBD1 (7 bases). The CDR3 has 12 amino acids. Germline V gene sequence: CDR1 MNHEY, CDR2 SMNVEV (reference sequence). The germline V and J ends were trimmed by 8 bases and 4 bases, with 12 bases remaining between them. CDR3 DNA sequence: TGTGCCAGCGGGGGGACAGCGTACGAGCAGTACTTC. Encoded protein: CASGGTAYEQYF.

With regard to this clone: Other DNA sequences in the same sample also yield this CDR3. The V and J genes are TRBV18 and TRBJ1-6, with D possibly matching TRBD1 (5 bases). CDR1 KGHSH and CDR2 LQKENI come from the germline V gene. The germline V and J ends were trimmed by 5 bases and 4 bases, with 12 bases remaining between them. The CDR3 runs 15 residues. CDR3 coding DNA: TGTGCCAGCTCAAGGGGAAGTTCGTATAATTCACCCCTCCACTTT. This translates into CASSRGSSYNSPLHF.

The rearrangement uses TRBV5-1 and TRBJ2-7, with TRBD1 matching over 12 bases. The CDR3 totals 18 residues. From germline, CDR1 is SGHRS and CDR2 YFSETQ. V trimming: 0 bases; J trimming: 2 bases; junction bases outside the gene matches: 9. CDR3 coding DNA: TGCGCCAGCAGCTTGGTGGGGACAGGGGGCGGGAGGGCCTACGAGCAGTACTTC. Its protein product is CASSLVGTGGGRAYEQYF.

The V call is TRBV11-2, the J call TRBJ2-1, with 8 bases identical to TRBD1. Germline trimming cut 3 bases from V and 0 bases from J; bases unmatched to any gene: 4. The CDR3 loop spans 16 amino acids. Germline CDR1 reads SGHAT; CDR2 reads FQNNGV. The CDR3, as DNA: TGTGCCAGCAGCTTTCACACAGGGGGCTCCTACAATGAGCAGTTCTTC. This encodes CASSFHTGGSYNEQFF. Using reference TRBV11-2 and TRBJ2-1 for the parts outside the CDR3, the full variable domain is EAGVAQSPRYKIIEKRQSVAFWCNPISGHATLYWYQQILGQGPKLLIQFQNNGVVDDSQLPKDRFSAERLKGVDSTLKIQPAKLEDSAVYLCASSFHTGGSYNEQFFGPGTRLTVL.

J is TRBJ1-1 and V is TRBV15; TRBD1 might be the D (6 bases). The V end lost 3 bases, the J end lost 0 bases, and 8 bases lay between the germline ends. The CDR3 runs 14 residues. Germline CDR1 reads LNHNV; CDR2 reads YYDKDF (reference sequence). The CDR3 is CATSRDRMNTEAFF. The DNA of the CDR3 is TGTGCCACCAGCAGGGACAGAATGAACACTGAAGCTTTCTTT.

The chain joins TRBV15 to TRBJ1-1; D is ambiguous. From germline, CDR1 is LNHNV and CDR2 YYDKDF (reference sequence). The CDR3 loop spans 16 amino acids. Deletions cut 0 bases from V and 1 base from J, with 12 bases between. In DNA, the CDR3 is TGTGCCACCAGCAGAGATTCGGGAATGGGGAACACTGAAGCTTTCTTT. Translating gives CATSRDSGMGNTEAFF.

The V and J genes are TRBV28 and TRBJ2-1; no reliable D call. There are 12 residues in the CDR3. Germline CDR1 is MDHEN and CDR2 is SYDVKM. V was pared by 8 bases and J by 1 base, with 6 bases between. The CDR3 sequence: CASAPSYNEQFF. The CDR3 DNA reads TGTGCCAGCGCGCCTTCCTACAATGAGCAGTTCTTC.

The chain joins TRBV27 to TRBJ2-5; no firm D call. The length of the CDR3 is 12 residues. Deletions cut 5 bases from V and 0 bases from J, with 4 bases between. Per germline, CDR1 MNHEY and CDR2 SMNVEV (reference sequence). CDR3 nucleotide sequence: TGTGCCAGCAGTCCAAACCAAGAGACCCAGTACTTC. Translating gives CASSPNQETQYF.